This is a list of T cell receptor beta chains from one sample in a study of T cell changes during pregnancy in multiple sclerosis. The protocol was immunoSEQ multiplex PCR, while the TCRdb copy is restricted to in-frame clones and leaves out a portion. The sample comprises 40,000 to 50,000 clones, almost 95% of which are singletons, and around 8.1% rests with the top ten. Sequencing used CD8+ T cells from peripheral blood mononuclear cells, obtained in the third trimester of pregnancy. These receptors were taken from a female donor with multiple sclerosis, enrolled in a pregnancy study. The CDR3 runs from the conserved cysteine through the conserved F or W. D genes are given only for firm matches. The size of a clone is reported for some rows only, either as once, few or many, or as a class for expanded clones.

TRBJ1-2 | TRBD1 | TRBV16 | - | CASSRHFRNRGQDGYTF | TGTGCCAGCAGCCGACATTTCCGAAACAGGGGGCAAGATGGCTACACCTTC
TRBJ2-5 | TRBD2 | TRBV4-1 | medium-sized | CASSQAPAAGGETQYF | TGCGCCAGCAGCCAAGCTCCGGCGGCGGGAGGTGAGACCCAGTACTTC
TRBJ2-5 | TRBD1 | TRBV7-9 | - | CASSSRDRAAETQYF | TGTGCCAGCAGCTCAAGGGACAGGGCAGCCGAGACCCAGTACTTC
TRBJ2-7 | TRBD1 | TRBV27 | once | CASSMGQGYYEQYF | TGTGCCAGCAGTATGGGACAGGGCTACTACGAGCAGTACTTC
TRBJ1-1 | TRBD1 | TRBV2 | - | CASSDLTGVGTEAFF | TGTGCCAGCAGCGACTTGACAGGGGTAGGGACTGAAGCTTTCTTT
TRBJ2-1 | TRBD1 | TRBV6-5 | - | CASSLRDSSYNEQFF | TGTGCCAGCAGCCTCCGGGACAGCTCCTACAATGAGCAGTTCTTC
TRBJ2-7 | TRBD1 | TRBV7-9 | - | CASSLGGQGSHEQYF | TGTGCCAGCAGCTTAGGGGGACAGGGTAGCCACGAGCAGTACTTC
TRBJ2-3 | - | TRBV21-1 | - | CASTNRQGVSTDTQYF | TGTGCCAGCACCAATAGACAGGGGGTAAGCACAGATACGCAGTATTTT
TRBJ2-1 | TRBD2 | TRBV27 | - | CASSTLLAGAGNEQFF | TGTGCCAGCAGTACTCTTCTAGCGGGAGCAGGTAATGAGCAGTTCTTC
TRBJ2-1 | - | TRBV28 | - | CASSQYLSGYNEQFF | TGTGCCAGCAGTCAATACCTTAGCGGCTACAATGAGCAGTTCTTC
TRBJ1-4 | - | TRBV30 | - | CAWSSGSNEKLFF | TGTGCCTGGAGTTCCGGGTCTAATGAAAAACTGTTTTTT
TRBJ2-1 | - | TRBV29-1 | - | CSVDGLASYNEQFF | TGCAGCGTTGACGGGCTAGCGTCATACAATGAGCAGTTCTTC
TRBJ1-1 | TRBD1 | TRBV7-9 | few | CASSLGDREAFF | TGTGCCAGCAGCCTCGGGGACAGGGAAGCTTTCTTT
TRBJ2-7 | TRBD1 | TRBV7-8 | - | CASSPMVGTGGYEQYF | TGTGCCAGCAGCCCAATGGTAGGGACAGGGGGTTACGAGCAGTACTTC
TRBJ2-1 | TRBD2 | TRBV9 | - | CASSPRLAGANNEQFF | TGTGCCAGCAGCCCTCGACTAGCGGGAGCGAACAATGAGCAGTTCTTC
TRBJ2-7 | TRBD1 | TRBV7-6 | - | CASSVGQGSEQYF | TGTGCCAGCAGCGTAGGACAGGGGAGCGAGCAGTACTTC
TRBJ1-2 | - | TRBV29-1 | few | CSVESYYGYTF | TGCAGCGTTGAATCGTATTATGGCTACACCTTC
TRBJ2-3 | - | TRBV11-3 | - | CASSSPNGDTQYF | TGTGCCAGCAGCTCTCCCAACGGAGATACGCAGTATTTT
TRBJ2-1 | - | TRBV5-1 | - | CASSPDWDEQFF | TGCGCCAGCAGCCCGGACTGGGATGAGCAGTTCTTC
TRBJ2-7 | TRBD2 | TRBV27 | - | CASSFSAGGPNEQYF | TGTGCCAGCAGTTTCTCGGCGGGAGGGCCCAACGAGCAGTACTTC
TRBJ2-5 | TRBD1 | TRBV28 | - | CASRAPDRVELETQYF | TGTGCCAGCAGAGCCCCGGACAGGGTAGAGTTGGAGACCCAGTACTTC
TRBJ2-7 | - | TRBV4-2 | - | CASSQEGENYEQYF | TGTGCCAGCAGCCAAGAAGGAGAAAACTACGAGCAGTACTTC
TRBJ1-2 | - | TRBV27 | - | CASSLWGGDYGYTF | TGTGCCAGCAGTTTATGGGGGGGGGACTATGGCTACACCTTC
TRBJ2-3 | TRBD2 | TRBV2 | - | CASSGGLAGGNTQYF | TGTGCCAGCAGTGGGGGACTAGCGGGAGGAAATACGCAGTATTTT
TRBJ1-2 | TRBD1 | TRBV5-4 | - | CASSPGTGGYGYTF | TGTGCCAGCAGCCCCGGGACAGGGGGCTATGGCTACACCTTC
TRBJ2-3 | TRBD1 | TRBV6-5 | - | CASRTGRPSTDTQYF | TGTGCCAGCAGGACAGGGAGACCAAGCACAGATACGCAGTATTTT
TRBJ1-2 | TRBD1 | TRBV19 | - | CASTGQGGSHGYTF | TGTGCCAGTACGGGTCAAGGGGGCTCCCATGGCTACACCTTC
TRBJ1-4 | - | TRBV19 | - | CASSSGEESEKLFF | TGTGCCAGTAGTAGCGGGGAGGAGAGTGAAAAACTGTTTTTT
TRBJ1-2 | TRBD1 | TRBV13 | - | CASSETGGIDYGYTF | TGTGCCAGCAGCGAAACAGGGGGCATCGACTATGGCTACACCTTC
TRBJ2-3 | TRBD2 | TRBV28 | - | CASSLYDRGTSGNADTQYF | TGTGCCAGCAGTTTATATGACAGAGGGACTAGCGGGAATGCAGATACGCAGTATTTT
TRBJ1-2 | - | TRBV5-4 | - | CASSFPGGRVNYGYTF | TGTGCCAGCAGCTTCCCGGGGGGCCGCGTTAACTATGGCTACACCTTC
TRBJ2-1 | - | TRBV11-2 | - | CASSLVATSYNEQFF | TGTGCCAGCAGCTTAGTAGCGACTAGCTACAATGAGCAGTTCTTC
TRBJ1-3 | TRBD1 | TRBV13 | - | CASSSGQDGPDTIYF | TGTGCCAGCAGCTCTGGACAGGATGGACCGGACACCATATATTTT
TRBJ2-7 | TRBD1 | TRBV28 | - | CASNPTGSSYEQYF | TGTGCCAGCAACCCGACAGGGAGCTCCTACGAGCAGTACTTC
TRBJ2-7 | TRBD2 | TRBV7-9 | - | CASSSGTSFYEQYF | TGTGCCAGCAGCTCAGGGACTAGCTTCTACGAGCAGTACTTC
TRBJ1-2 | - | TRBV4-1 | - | CASSQEPGHGYTF | TGCGCCAGCAGCCAAGAGCCAGGGCATGGCTACACCTTC
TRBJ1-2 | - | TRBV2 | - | CASSDERTPNYGYTF | TGTGCCAGCAGTGATGAGAGAACCCCTAACTATGGCTACACCTTC
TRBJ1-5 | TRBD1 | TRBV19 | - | CASSFPGQNQHF | TGTGCCAGTAGTTTCCCGGGACAGAACCAGCATTTT
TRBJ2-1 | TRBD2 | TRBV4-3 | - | CASSQEWASGPYNEQFF | TGCGCCAGCAGCCAAGAATGGGCTAGCGGGCCCTACAATGAGCAGTTCTTC
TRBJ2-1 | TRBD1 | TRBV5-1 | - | CASSLAVRGGTYNEQFF | TGCGCCAGCAGCTTGGCTGTGCGAGGGGGCACCTACAATGAGCAGTTCTTC